The 12 T cell receptor beta chains listed next were all sequenced from one sample in a study of prognosis after radiotherapy for stage I lung cancer. Amplification of the TCR beta CDR3 (from genomic DNA) was done by two-round multiplex PCR. Amplification during the initial PCR round employed primers specific to each TRBV and TRBJ gene. One entry per CDR3 protein results from TCRdb running MiXCR on the multiplex PCR reads. This sample has tens of thousands of distinct CDR3 sequences; roughly 24% occur once, and the top ten carry 25%. Here the sequenced sample was PBMCs, taken before or after stereotactic body radiation therapy (not recorded which). These TCRs come from a donor of 50 years or more with non-small cell lung cancer.

In its sample, this clonotype is medium-sized. The chain is built from TRBV5-1 and TRBJ2-1, with 8 bases identical to TRBD1. CDR3 size: 15 residues. The V and J ends lost 4 bases and 13 bases, in that order; junction bases with no gene match: 16. From germline, CDR1 is SGHRS and CDR2 YFSETQ. CDR3 in DNA: TGCGCCAGCAGCACCTCGGGCCAGGGGGCCTTTGGTCAGTTCTTC. Translating it yields CASSTSGQGAFGQFF.

This clonotype has just a few counts. A clone one base away is much larger, so this may be a read error. This sequence joins TRBV7-2 and TRBJ2-1; the match to TRBD2 covers 8 bases. This CDR3 region has 15 residues. Trimming at V came to 3 bases and at J to 7 bases, leaving 8 bases not matched to a gene. The germline V gene encodes CDR1 SGHTA and CDR2 FQGNSA. In nucleotides, the CDR3 is TGTGCCAGCAGCTTTCGCGGGGGGACCCGGAATGAGCAGTTCTTC. As protein: CASSFRGGTRNEQFF.

This clonotype was picked up many times. The chain carries TRBV12-3 or TRBV12-4 and TRBJ1-3; D uncertain. The CDR3 loop spans 13 amino acids. V gave up 1 base and J gave up 7 bases, with 8 bases separating them. This chain's CDR3 is CASSLELVNTIYF. CDR3 bases: TGTGCCAGCAGTTTAGAACTAGTGAACACCATATATTTT.

On this clonotype itself: A read error may explain this, as a much larger clone is one base away. This chain links TRBV6-1 with TRBJ2-3, with a tentative D call TRBD2 (5 bases). Germline V lookup: CDR1 MNHNS, CDR2 SASEGT. Trimming stripped 8 bases from V and 4 bases from J, with 10 bases between. CDR3 size: 12 residues. The CDR3 DNA reads as TGTGCCAGCGTTGGGAGTGCAGATACGCAGTATTTT. It translates to CASVGSADTQYF.

This clonotype was seen many times. This chain connects TRBV5-1 to TRBJ1-4, with TRBD1 matching over 7 bases. CDR3 length equals 14 residues. CDR1 and CDR2 from the germline V gene are SGHRS and YFSETQ. V trimming: 1 base; J trimming: 7 bases; junction bases outside the gene matches: 4. The CDR3 loop reads CASSLLQGSEKLFF. The CDR3 DNA reads as TGCGCCAGCAGCTTGTTACAGGGGAGTGAAAAACTGTTTTTT.

Points on this clonotype: A much larger clonotype is one base distant, so this may be a read error. The J gene is TRBJ1-5, the V gene TRBV18, with a weak D call TRBD1 (5 bases). CDR3 length equals 14 residues. The germline V and J ends were trimmed by 5 bases and 0 bases, with 8 bases remaining between them. Germline V gene data show CDR1 as KGHSH and CDR2 as LQKENI. The CDR3 nucleotides read TGTGCCAGCTCAATGGGGACTAGCAATCAGCCCCAGCATTTT. This sequence encodes CASSMGTSNQPQHF.

In this sample, this clonotype turned up many times. This chain joins TRBV19 and TRBJ1-5; D unclear. The V end lost 4 bases, the J end lost 0 bases, and 10 bases lay between the germline ends. This CDR3 is 15 amino acids long. Per germline, CDR1 LNHDA and CDR2 SQIVND (reference sequence). The CDR3 is CASSNTAVSNQPQHF. The DNA of the CDR3 is TGTGCCAGTAGTAATACGGCTGTTAGCAATCAGCCCCAGCATTTT.

In the case of this clonotype: One end of the junction does not line up with germline, which may come from a read error. V is TRBV5-1 and J is TRBJ2-2; no reliable D call. Germline CDR1 and CDR2: SGHRS and YFSETQ. CDR3 size: 15 residues. The CDR3, as DNA: TGCTCCAGCAGCTTGGCCGGAAGTAGGACCGGGGAGCTGTTTTTT. Amino acid sequence: CSSSLAGSRTGELFF.

The table lists this clonotype with a count of one. A far larger clone is one base from this, pointing to a likely read error. The rearrangement joins TRBV6-9 to TRBJ2-7; D remains ambiguous. The V end was cut by 3 bases, the J end by 0 bases, with 12 bases between. The CDR3 length is 15 residues. Germline CDR1 reads MNHGY; CDR2 reads SVAAGI. CDR3 DNA sequence: TGTGCCAGCAGTTACATCGCGGTGCCCTCCTACGAGCAGTACTTC. This encodes CASSYIAVPSYEQYF.

On this clonotype: The likely explanation is a read error, given a far larger clone one base away. The gene calls are TRBV5-1 and TRBJ2-5, with 8 bases fitting TRBD2. The better agreement between TRBJ2-1 and the DNA end casts doubt on the J call. The CDR3 is made up of 15 amino acids. Per the germline V gene, CDR1 is SGHRS and CDR2 is YFSETQ. The CDR3 spells CASSLDSGVVNEQFF. The CDR3 DNA reads TGCGCCAGCAGCTTAGATAGCGGGGTGGTGAATGAGCAGTTCTTC.

This clonotype came up many times. Compared with germline, one end of the junction differs, possibly owing to a read error. The chain is built from TRBV10-2 and TRBJ1-5; D is uncertain. Germline V gives CDR1 WSHSY, CDR2 SAAADI. CDR3 size: 14 residues. The CDR3 reads CASSESSSDQPQHF. CDR3 nucleotide sequence: TGCGCCAGCAGTGAGTCGTCTAGCGATCAGCCCCAGCATTTT.

Concerning this clonotype itself: The likely explanation is a read error, given a far larger clone one base away. V gene TRBV6-8 combines with J gene TRBJ2-1; the match to TRBD2 covers 14 bases. CDR1 and CDR2 (germline): MNHGY, SAAAGT. This CDR3 contains 16 residues. The CDR3 reads CANSRLTSGRAAEQFF. CDR3 DNA sequence: TGTGCCAACAGTCGCTTGACTAGCGGGAGGGCCGCTGAGCAGTTCTTC.